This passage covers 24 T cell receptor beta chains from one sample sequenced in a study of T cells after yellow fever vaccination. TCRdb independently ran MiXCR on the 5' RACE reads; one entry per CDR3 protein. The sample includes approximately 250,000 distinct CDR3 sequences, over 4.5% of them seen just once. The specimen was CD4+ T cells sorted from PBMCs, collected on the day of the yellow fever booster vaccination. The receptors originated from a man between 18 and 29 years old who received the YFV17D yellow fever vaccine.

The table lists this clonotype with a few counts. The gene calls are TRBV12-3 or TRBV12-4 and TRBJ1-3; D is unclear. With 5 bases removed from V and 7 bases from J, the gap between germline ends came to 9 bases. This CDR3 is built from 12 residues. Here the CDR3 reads CASSPRSNTIYF. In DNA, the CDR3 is TGTGCCAGCAGTCCCCGGTCTAACACCATATATTTT.

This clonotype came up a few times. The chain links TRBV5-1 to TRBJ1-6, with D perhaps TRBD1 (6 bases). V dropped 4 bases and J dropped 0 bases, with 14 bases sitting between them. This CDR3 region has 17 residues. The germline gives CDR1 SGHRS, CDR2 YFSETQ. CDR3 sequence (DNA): TGCGCCAGCAGCCATGGGACACCGAGCTCCTATAATTCACCCCTCCACTTT. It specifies CASSHGTPSSYNSPLHF.

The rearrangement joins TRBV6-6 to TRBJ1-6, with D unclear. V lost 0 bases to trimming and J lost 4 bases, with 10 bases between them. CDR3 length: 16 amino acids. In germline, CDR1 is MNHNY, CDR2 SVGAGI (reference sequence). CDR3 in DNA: TGTGCCAGCAGTTACTCGAGGCGGAAATATAATTCACCCCTCCACTTT. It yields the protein CASSYSRRKYNSPLHF.

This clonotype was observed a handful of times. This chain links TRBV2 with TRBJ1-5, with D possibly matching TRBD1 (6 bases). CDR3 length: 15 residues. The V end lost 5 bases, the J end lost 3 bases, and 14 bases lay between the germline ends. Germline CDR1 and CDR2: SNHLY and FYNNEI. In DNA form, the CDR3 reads TGTGCCAGCAGTCCTACGGGACACCACAATCAGCCCCAGCATTTT. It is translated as CASSPTGHHNQPQHF.

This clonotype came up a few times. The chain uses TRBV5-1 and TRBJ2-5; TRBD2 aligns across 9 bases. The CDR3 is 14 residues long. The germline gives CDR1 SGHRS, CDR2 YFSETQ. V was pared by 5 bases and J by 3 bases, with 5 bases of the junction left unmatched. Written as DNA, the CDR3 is TGCGCCAGCAGGGAACTAGCGGGCAAAGAGACCCAGTACTTC. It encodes CASRELAGKETQYF. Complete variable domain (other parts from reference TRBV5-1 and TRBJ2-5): KAGVTQTPRYLIKTRGQQVTLSCSPISGHRSVSWYQQTPGQGLQFLFEYFSETQRNKGNFPGRFSGRQFSNSRSEMNVSTLELGDSALYLCASRELAGKETQYFGPGTRLLVL.

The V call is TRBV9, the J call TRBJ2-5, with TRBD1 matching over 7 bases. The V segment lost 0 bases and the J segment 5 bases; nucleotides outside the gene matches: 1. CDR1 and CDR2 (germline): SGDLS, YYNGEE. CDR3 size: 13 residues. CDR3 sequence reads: CASSVEGAETQYF. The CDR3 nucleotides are TGTGCCAGCAGCGTAGAGGGGGCTGAGACCCAGTACTTC.

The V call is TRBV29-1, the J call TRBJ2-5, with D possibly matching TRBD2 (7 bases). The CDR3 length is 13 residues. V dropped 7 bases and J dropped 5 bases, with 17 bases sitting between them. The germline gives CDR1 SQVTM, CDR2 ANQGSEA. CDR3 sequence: CSGGGGSRETQYF. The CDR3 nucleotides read TGCAGCGGGGGAGGGGGGTCGAGGGAGACCCAGTACTTC.

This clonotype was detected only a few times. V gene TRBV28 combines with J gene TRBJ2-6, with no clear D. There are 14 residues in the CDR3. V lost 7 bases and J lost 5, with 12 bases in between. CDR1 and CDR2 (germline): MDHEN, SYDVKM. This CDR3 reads CASIAPGRANVLTF. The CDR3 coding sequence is TGTGCCAGCATTGCCCCCGGGCGGGCCAACGTCCTGACTTTC.

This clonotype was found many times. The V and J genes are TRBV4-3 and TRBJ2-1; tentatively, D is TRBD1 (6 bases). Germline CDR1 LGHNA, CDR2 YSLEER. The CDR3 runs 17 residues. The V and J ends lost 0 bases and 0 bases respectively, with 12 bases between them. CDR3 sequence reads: CASSQDPTGSSYNEQFF. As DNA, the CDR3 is TGCGCCAGCAGCCAAGACCCGACAGGTAGCTCCTACAATGAGCAGTTCTTC.

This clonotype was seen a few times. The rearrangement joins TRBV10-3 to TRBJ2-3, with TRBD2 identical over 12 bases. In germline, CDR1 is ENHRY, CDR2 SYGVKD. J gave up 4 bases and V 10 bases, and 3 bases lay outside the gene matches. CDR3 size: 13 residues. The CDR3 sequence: CATLAGGPDTQYF. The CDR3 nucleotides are TGTGCCACCCTAGCGGGGGGGCCAGATACGCAGTATTTT.

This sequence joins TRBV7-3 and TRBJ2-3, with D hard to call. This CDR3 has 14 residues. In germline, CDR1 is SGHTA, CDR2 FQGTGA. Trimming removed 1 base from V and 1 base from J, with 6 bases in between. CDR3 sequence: CASSLSYGTDTQYF. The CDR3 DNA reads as TGTGCCAGCAGCTTAAGCTATGGCACAGATACGCAGTATTTT.

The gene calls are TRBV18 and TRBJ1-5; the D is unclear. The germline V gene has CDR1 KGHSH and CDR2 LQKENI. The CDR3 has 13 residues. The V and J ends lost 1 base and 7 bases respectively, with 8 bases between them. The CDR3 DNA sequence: TGTGCCAGCTCACCACTTGAGGGCCAGCCCCAGCATTTT. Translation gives CASSPLEGQPQHF.

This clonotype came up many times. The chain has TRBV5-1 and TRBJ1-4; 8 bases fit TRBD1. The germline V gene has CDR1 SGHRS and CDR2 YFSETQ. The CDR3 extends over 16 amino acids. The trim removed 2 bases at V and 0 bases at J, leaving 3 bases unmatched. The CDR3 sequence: CASSFDRGATNEKLFF. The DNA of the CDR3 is TGCGCCAGCAGCTTCGACAGGGGTGCAACTAATGAAAAACTGTTTTTT.

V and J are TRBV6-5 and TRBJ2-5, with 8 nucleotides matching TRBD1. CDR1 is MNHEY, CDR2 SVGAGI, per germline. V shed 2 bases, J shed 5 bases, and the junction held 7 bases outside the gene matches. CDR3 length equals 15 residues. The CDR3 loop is CASSYGQGRGETQYF. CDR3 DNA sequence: TGTGCCAGCAGTTACGGACAGGGTCGTGGGGAGACCCAGTACTTC.

The chain's CDR3 is CASIPLWGGREQFF. The CDR3 coding sequence is TGTGCCAGCATCCCCCTCTGGGGGGGCAGGGAGCAGTTCTTC. V is TRBV7-2 and J is TRBJ2-1; maybe TRBD2 (7 bases). V lost 7 bases and J 10 bases, leaving 20 bases between the germline ends. The CDR3 spans 14 residues. The germline V gene encodes CDR1 SGHTA and CDR2 FQGNSA. Together with reference TRBV7-2 and TRBJ2-1, the CDR3 gives the full variable domain: GAGVSQSPSNKVTEKGKDVELRCDPISGHTALYWYRQSLGQGLEFLIYFQGNSAPDKSGLPSDRFSAERTGGSVSTLTIQRTQQEDSAVYLCASIPLWGGREQFFGPGTRLTVL.

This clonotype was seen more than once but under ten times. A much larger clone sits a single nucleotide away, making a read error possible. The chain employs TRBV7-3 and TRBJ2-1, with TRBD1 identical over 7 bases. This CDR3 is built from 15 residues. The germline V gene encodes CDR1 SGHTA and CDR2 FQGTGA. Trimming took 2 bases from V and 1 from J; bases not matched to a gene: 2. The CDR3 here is CASSLEGQSYNEQFF. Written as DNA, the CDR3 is TGTGCCAGCAGCTTAGAGGGACAGTCCTACAATGAGCAGTTCTTC.

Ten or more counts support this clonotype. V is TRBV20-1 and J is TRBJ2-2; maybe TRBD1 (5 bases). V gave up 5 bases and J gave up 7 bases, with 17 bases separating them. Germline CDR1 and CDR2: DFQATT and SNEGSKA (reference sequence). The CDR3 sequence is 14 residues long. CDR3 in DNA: TGCAGTGCTTCACGCAGGGCGGTTGTCGGGGAGCTGTTTTTT. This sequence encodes CSASRRAVVGELFF.

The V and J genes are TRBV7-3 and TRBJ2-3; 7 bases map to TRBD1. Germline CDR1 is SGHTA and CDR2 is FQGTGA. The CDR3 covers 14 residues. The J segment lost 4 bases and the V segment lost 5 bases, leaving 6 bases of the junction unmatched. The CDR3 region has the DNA TGTGCCAGCAGCGCCGGACAGGCCTCAGATACGCAGTATTTT. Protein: CASSAGQASDTQYF.

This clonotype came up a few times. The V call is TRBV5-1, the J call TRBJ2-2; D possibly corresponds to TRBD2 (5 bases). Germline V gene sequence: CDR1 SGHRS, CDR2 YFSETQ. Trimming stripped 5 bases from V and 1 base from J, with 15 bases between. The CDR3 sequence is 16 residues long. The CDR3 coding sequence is TGCGCCAGCAGGTCGCCGGGAAGTCTGAACACCGGGGAGCTGTTTTTT. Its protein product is CASRSPGSLNTGELFF.

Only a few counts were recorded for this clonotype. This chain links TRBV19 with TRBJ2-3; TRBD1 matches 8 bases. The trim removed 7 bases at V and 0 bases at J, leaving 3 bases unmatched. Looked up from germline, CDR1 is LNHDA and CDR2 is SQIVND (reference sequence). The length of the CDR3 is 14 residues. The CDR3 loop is CASNTGGSTDTQYF. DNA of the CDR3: TGTGCCAGTAATACAGGGGGTAGCACAGATACGCAGTATTTT. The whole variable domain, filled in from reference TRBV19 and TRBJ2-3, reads DGGITQSPKYLFRKEGQNVTLSCEQNLNHDAMYWYRQDPGQGLRLIYYSQIVNDFQKGDIAEGYSVSREKKESFPLTVTSAQKNPTAFYLCASNTGGSTDTQYFGPGTRLTVL.

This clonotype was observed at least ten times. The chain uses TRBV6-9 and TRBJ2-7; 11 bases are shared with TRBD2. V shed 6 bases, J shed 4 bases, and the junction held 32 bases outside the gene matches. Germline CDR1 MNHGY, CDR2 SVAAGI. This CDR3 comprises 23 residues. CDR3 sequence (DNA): TGTGCCAGCAGCCGTATTCCCCTACTAGCGGGGGAAGTAACAGCTCGTATTTTATACGAGCAGTACGTC. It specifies CASSRIPLLAGEVTARILYEQYV.

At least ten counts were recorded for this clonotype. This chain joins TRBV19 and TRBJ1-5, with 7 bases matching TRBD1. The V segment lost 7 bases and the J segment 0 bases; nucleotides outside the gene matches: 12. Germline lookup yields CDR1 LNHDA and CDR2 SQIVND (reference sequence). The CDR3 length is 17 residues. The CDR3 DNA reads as TGTGCCAGTACCCTAGGGGCAGGGGGGGTTAGCAATCAGCCCCAGCATTTT. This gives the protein CASTLGAGGVSNQPQHF.

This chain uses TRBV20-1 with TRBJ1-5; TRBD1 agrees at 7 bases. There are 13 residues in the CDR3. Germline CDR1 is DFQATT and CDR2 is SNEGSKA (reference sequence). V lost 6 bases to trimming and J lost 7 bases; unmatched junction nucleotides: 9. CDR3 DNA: TGCAGTGCGTACCACAGGGGCGGGCAGCCCCAGCATTTT. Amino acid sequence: CSAYHRGGQPQHF.

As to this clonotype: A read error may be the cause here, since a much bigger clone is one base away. In DNA form, the CDR3 reads TGCGCCAGCAGCTTGCTGGCGGGGTGGCCTGATACGCAGTATTTT. It specifies CASSLLAGWPDTQYF. This sequence joins TRBV5-1 and TRBJ2-3; TRBD2 might be the D (6 bases). The CDR3 has 15 amino acids. Trimming cost V 1 base and J 6 bases, with 15 bases left between them. Germline V gene lookup returns CDR1 SGHRS and CDR2 YFSETQ.